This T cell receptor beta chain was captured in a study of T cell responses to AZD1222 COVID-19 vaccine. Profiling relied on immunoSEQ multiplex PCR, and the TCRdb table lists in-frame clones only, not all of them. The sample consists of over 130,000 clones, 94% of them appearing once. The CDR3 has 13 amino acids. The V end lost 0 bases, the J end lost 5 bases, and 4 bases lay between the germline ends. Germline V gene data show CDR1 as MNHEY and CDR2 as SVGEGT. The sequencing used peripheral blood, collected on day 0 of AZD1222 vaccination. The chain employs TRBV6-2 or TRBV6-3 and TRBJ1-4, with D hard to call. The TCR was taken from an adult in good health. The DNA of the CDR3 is TGTGCCAGCAGTTACTCGGAGAATGAAAAACTGTTTTTT. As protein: CASSYSENEKLFF.